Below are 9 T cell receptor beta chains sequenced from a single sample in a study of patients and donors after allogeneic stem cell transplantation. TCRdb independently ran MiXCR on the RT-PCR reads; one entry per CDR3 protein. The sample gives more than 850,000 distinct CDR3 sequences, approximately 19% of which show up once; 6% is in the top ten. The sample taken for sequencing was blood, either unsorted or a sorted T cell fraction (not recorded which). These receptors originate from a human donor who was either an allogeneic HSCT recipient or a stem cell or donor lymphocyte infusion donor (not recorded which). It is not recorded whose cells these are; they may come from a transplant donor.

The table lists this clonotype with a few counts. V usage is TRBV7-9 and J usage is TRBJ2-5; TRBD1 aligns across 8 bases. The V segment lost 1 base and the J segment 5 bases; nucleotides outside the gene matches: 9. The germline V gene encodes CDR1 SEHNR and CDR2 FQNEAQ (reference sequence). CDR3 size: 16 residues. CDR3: CASSLGPTGEGETQYF. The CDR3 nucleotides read TGTGCCAGCAGCTTAGGACCGACAGGGGAAGGGGAGACCCAGTACTTC.

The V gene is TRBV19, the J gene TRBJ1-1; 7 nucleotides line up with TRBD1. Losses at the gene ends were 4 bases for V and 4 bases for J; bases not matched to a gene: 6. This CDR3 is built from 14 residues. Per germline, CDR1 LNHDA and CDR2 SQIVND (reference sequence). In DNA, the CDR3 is TGTGCCAGTAGTAGTTACAGGGGTGGCACTGAAGCTTTCTTT. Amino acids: CASSSYRGGTEAFF.

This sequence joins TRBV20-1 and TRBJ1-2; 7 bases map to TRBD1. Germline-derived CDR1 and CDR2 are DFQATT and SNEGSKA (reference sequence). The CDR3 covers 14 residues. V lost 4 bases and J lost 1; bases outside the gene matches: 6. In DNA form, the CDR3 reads TGCAGTGCTAACCGACAGGGAGGTAACTATGGCTACACCTTC. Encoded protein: CSANRQGGNYGYTF.

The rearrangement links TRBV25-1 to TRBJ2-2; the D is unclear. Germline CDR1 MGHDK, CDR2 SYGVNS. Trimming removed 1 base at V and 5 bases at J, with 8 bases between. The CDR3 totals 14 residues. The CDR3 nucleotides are TGTGCCAGCAGTGAATTCGTGGTAACCGGGGAGCTGTTTTTT. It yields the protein CASSEFVVTGELFF.

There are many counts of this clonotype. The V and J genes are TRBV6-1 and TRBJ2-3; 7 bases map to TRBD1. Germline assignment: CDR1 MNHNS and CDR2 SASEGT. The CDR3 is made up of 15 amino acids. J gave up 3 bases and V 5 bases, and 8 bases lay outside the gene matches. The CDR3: CASSTTTGLTDTQYF. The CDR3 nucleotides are TGTGCCAGCAGTACGACGACAGGGTTAACAGATACGCAGTATTTT.

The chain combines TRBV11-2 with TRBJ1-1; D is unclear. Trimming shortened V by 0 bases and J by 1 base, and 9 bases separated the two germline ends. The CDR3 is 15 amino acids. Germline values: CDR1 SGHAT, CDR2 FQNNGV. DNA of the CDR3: TGTGCCAGCAGCTTAGATTCACAGCCGAACACTGAAGCTTTCTTT. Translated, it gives CASSLDSQPNTEAFF.

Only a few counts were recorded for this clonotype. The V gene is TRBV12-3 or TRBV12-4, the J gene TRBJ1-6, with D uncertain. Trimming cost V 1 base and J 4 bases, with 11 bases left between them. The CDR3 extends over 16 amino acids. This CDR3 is CASSLVGRGYNSPLHF. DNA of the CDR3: TGTGCCAGCAGTTTAGTGGGTCGGGGATATAATTCACCCCTCCACTTT.

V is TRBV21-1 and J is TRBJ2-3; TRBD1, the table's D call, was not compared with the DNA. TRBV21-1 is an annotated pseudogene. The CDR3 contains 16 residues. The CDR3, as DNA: TGTGCCAGCAGCAAAGCAACCGGGACATCCACAGATACGCAGTATTTT. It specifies CASSKATGTSTDTQYF.

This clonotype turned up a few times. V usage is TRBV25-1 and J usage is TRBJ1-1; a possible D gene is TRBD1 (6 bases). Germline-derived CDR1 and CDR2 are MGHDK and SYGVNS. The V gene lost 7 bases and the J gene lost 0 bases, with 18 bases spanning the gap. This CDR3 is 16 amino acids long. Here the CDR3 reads CASTGAQGKMNTEAFF. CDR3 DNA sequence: TGTGCCAGCACCGGGGCCCAGGGGAAGATGAACACTGAAGCTTTCTTT.